The subject of this entry is one T cell receptor (beta chain). TCRdb keeps only in-frame clones here, not all; method: immunoSEQ multiplex PCR. This sample yields around 400,000 clones, of which just over 90% are seen a single time; 0.86% belongs to the top ten. In germline, CDR1 is SGDLS, CDR2 YYNGEE. This CDR3 has 15 residues. Trimming left V 4 bases short and J 0 bases short, with 11 bases between. Participants were aged roughly 18 to 95 years, lived in around 22 US areas, and enrolled virtually. The sample originates from a study of blood T cell repertoires in COVID-19. Study in general: From the United States, Italy and Spain came samples of acute and convalescent COVID-19.

This chain uses TRBV9 with TRBJ1-3, with D possibly TRBD1 on 5 matching bases. This sequence was found in a woman aged 40 to 50 who had been exposed to COVID-19. Sequenced material: PBMCs or T cells enriched from blood (not recorded which). The CDR3 bases are TGTGCCAGCAGCCCAACAGGTCTCTCTGGAAACACCATATATTTT. Its protein product is CASSPTGLSGNTIYF.